This T cell receptor (beta chain) was profiled in a study of blood T cell repertoires in COVID-19. Study background: Sites across the United States, Italy and Spain contributed samples from acute and convalescent COVID-19.

After removal of 3 bases from V and 7 bases from J, the junction contained 11 bases not matched to a gene. Per the germline V gene, CDR1 is SGHVS and CDR2 is FQNEAQ. The CDR3 is 15 amino acids. Original analysis: Estimated nucleated cell counts came from reference gene primer amplification. The data were produced by immunoSEQ multiplex PCR, yet TCRdb's version contains in-frame clones alone and is incomplete. That table is the source of V, J and clone size, and D and trimming were worked out from the DNA. The sample lists about 200,000 clones; under 90% were seen once. This clone was observed a few times.

This clonotype originated in a man older than 75 with acute or convalescent COVID-19. The sequenced sample consisted of peripheral blood. The V gene is TRBV7-8, the J gene TRBJ1-2; 7 positions match TRBD1. CDR3 residues: CASSFEAGGLGGYTF. The CDR3 DNA sequence: TGTGCCAGCAGCTTTGAGGCAGGGGGGTTGGGTGGCTACACCTTC.